The rows below give T cell receptor beta chains drawn from one sample of a study of OX40 agonist ivuxolimab in advanced cancers. The protocol was immunoSEQ multiplex PCR, while the TCRdb copy is restricted to in-frame clones and leaves out a portion. The data contain approximately 67,000 clones, about 85% of them singletons. This specimen was CD4+ or CD8+ T cells sorted from blood, taken in a trial of the OX40 agonist ivuxolimab. Source of these receptors: an adult with an advanced solid tumor such as melanoma, head and neck, liver or kidney cancer. The CDR3 runs from the conserved cysteine through the conserved F or W. Fields, in order: J gene, D gene, clone size, V gene, CDR3 length, CDR3 protein, CDR3 DNA. D genes are given only for firm matches. Clone size appears in some rows only: once, few, many, or a class for an expanded clone.

J gene: TRBJ2-3
D gene: .
clone size: .
V gene: TRBV28
CDR3 length: 16
CDR3 protein: CASRSPTPESTDTQYF
CDR3 DNA: TGTGCCAGCAGATCACCCACTCCGGAAAGCACAGATACGCAGTATTTT

J gene: TRBJ1-1
D gene: .
clone size: .
V gene: TRBV27
CDR3 length: 14
CDR3 protein: CASSSESGRTEAFF
CDR3 DNA: TGTGCCAGCAGTTCAGAATCGGGGAGGACTGAAGCTTTCTTT

J gene: TRBJ1-5
D gene: .
clone size: once
V gene: TRBV7-9
CDR3 length: 15
CDR3 protein: CASSSPTGSHQPQHF
CDR3 DNA: TGTGCCAGCAGCTCTCCTACAGGGTCCCATCAGCCCCAGCATTTT

J gene: TRBJ2-6
D gene: TRBD1
clone size: .
V gene: TRBV11-3
CDR3 length: 17
CDR3 protein: CASSLGTGFSGANVLTF
CDR3 DNA: TGTGCCAGCAGCTTGGGGACAGGTTTCTCTGGGGCCAACGTCCTGACTTTC

J gene: TRBJ2-7
D gene: TRBD1
clone size: .
V gene: TRBV6-1
CDR3 length: 15
CDR3 protein: CATRSWTGGSYEQYF
CDR3 DNA: TGTGCCACCAGATCGTGGACAGGGGGATCCTACGAGCAGTACTTC

J gene: TRBJ2-6
D gene: TRBD1
clone size: .
V gene: TRBV5-1
CDR3 length: 17
CDR3 protein: CASSVQGGSSGANVLTF
CDR3 DNA: TGCGCCAGCAGCGTACAGGGGGGTAGCTCTGGGGCCAACGTCCTGACTTTC

J gene: TRBJ2-3
D gene: TRBD1
clone size: .
V gene: TRBV7-3
CDR3 length: 15
CDR3 protein: CASSPGQGGTDTQYF
CDR3 DNA: TGTGCCAGCAGCCCCGGACAGGGAGGCACAGATACGCAGTATTTT

J gene: TRBJ2-5
D gene: .
clone size: .
V gene: TRBV11-1
CDR3 length: 13
CDR3 protein: CASSNSYQETQYF
CDR3 DNA: TGTGCCAGCAGTAACTCGTACCAAGAGACCCAGTACTTC

J gene: TRBJ2-3
D gene: .
clone size: .
V gene: TRBV19
CDR3 length: 14
CDR3 protein: CASSIDLPADTQYF
CDR3 DNA: TGTGCCAGTAGTATAGATCTTCCGGCGGATACGCAGTATTTT

J gene: TRBJ2-5
D gene: .
clone size: once
V gene: TRBV11-3
CDR3 length: 12
CDR3 protein: CASSQGRETQYF
CDR3 DNA: TGTGCCAGCAGCCAAGGCCGAGAGACCCAGTACTTC

J gene: TRBJ1-3
D gene: .
clone size: once
V gene: TRBV11-2
CDR3 length: 12
CDR3 protein: CASSFPGNTIYF
CDR3 DNA: TGTGCCAGCAGCTTCCCGGGAAACACCATATATTTT

J gene: TRBJ1-1
D gene: TRBD1
clone size: .
V gene: TRBV4-3
CDR3 length: 13
CDR3 protein: CASSRTGDTEAFF
CDR3 DNA: TGCGCCAGCAGCCGAACAGGGGACACTGAAGCTTTCTTT

J gene: TRBJ1-1
D gene: .
clone size: once
V gene: TRBV18
CDR3 length: 14
CDR3 protein: CASSPYRPNTEAFF
CDR3 DNA: TGTGCCAGCTCACCATATAGACCGAACACTGAAGCTTTCTTT

J gene: TRBJ1-2
D gene: .
clone size: .
V gene: TRBV29-1
CDR3 length: 13
CDR3 protein: CSVETVSHYGYTF
CDR3 DNA: TGCAGCGTTGAAACGGTTTCCCACTATGGCTACACCTTC

J gene: TRBJ2-1
D gene: .
clone size: .
V gene: TRBV28
CDR3 length: 15
CDR3 protein: CASSYKESPYNEQFF
CDR3 DNA: TGTGCCAGCAGCTATAAGGAAAGTCCGTACAATGAGCAGTTCTTC

J gene: TRBJ2-1
D gene: .
clone size: .
V gene: TRBV6-5
CDR3 length: 13
CDR3 protein: CASSRDTYNEQFF
CDR3 DNA: TGTGCCAGCAGTCGGGACACCTACAATGAGCAGTTCTTC

J gene: TRBJ2-5
D gene: .
clone size: .
V gene: TRBV4-2
CDR3 length: 15
CDR3 protein: CASSPAEGIGETQYF
CDR3 DNA: TGTGCCAGCAGCCCAGCGGAGGGGATAGGCGAGACCCAGTACTTC

J gene: TRBJ2-3
D gene: .
clone size: .
V gene: TRBV15
CDR3 length: 13
CDR3 protein: CATSIDPPDTQYF
CDR3 DNA: TGTGCCACCAGCATCGACCCACCAGATACGCAGTATTTT

J gene: TRBJ1-2
D gene: .
clone size: once
V gene: TRBV6-1
CDR3 length: 11
CDR3 protein: CASSSRRGYTF
CDR3 DNA: TGTGCCAGCAGTTCTAGACGTGGCTACACCTTC